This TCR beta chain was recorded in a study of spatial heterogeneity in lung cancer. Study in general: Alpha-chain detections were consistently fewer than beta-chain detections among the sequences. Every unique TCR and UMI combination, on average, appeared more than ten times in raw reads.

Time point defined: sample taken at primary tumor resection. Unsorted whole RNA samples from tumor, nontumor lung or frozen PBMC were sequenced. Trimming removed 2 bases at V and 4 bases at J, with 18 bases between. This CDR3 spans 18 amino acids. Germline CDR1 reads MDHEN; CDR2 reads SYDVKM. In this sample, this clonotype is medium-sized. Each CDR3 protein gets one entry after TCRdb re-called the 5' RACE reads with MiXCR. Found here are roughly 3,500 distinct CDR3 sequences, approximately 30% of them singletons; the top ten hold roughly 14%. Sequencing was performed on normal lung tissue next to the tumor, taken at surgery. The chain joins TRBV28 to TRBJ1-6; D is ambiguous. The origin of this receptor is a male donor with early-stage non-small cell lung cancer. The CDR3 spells CASSLNRRTILYNSPLHF. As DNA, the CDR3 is TGTGCCAGCAGTTTAAATCGACGGACCATCCTTTATAATTCACCCCTCCACTTT.